This T cell receptor beta chain came from a study of shared clonotypes between healthy human individuals (dated by TCRdb to 2020 to 2022). About the full investigation: The cohort comprised two women and three men aged 18 to 49 years. To increase sequencing depth and limit assay-specific biases, different laboratories used diverse techniques to prepare libraries and sequence TCR repertoires. To estimate repertoire size and how much clonotype sharing occurs between individuals, the study deeply sequenced the blood TCR repertoires of five healthy adults. Between about 0.85 and 9.5 billion PBMCs per donor were obtained by leukapheresis.

Results and caveats for the whole study, not just this receptor: The genetic and exposure-history diversity represented was limited by the small number of donors. Pairwise subsampling led to the expectation that sequencing depth would affect the degree of clonotype sharing among donors. Sampling was restricted to blood, and TCR repertoires in tissue are likely to differ from TCR repertoires in blood.

The donors were healthy, HIV-negative adults who had no recently reported acute infections or vaccinations. Every donor was a Caucasian adult living in Nashville, Tennessee, USA. For unsorted samples, tens of millions of PBMCs were counted, and genomic DNA was extracted using the QIAamp DNA Blood Mini kit. Blood was obtained by leukapheresis, after which PBMCs were separated by Ficoll-Histopaque density gradient centrifugation and cryopreserved in liquid nitrogen vapor phase. Of note for this clone: Its target antigen remains unknown. No base qualities exist here, and no much larger clone lies one base off it.

CDR1 and CDR2 are read off the germline V gene as ENHRY and SYGVKD. Germline trimming: 3 bases from V, 7 bases from J; junction bases outside gene matches: 3. Taken from cysteine to phenylalanine, the CDR3 has 13 residues. The sequence is cut down to CDR3 DNA, 39 bases in frame from base 1. Using the deep immunoSEQ assay, TCR CDR3 regions were amplified from genomic DNA by multiplex PCR. For each cell subset, the extracted genomic DNA was distributed evenly across all wells of several immunoSEQ 96-well plates, and each plate served as one replicate. Each replicate PCR for unsorted PBMC received around 330 ng genomic DNA, equal to tens of thousands of T cell genomes. Genomic DNA from unsorted PBMC was sequenced over ten immunoSEQ deep assay plates. Purified libraries were measured with a Qubit 3.0 fluorometer, size-checked on a Bioanalyzer 2100, and measured again with the KAPA Library Quantification kit. Every immunoSEQ 96-well plate was sequenced on a separate single-read 150-cycle Illumina NextSeq 550 flow cell. Turning to the authors' computational methods: The immunoSEQ output contained only junctional sequences without quality scores, so filtering could not match that applied to full-length reads. Sequences were annotated with PyIR, a Python wrapper for IgBLAST v1.9, using IMGT germline references to assign V/J genes and CDR3. Any read was removed if the V/J assignment was weak (E-value above 1e-6), the CDR3 was missing, or the read contained stop codons, out-of-frame junctions, or ambiguous translated residues. A V3J clonotype was defined by an identical inferred V gene, J gene, and CDR3 amino acid sequence. Percentage overlap between repertoires was computed as shared unique clonotypes divided by the size of the smaller repertoire. Repertoire richness was assessed with RTK rarefaction, the Chao1 estimator, and Recon v2.1 estimates of unobserved clonotypes. Not all clones reach the TCRdb copy of this immuneACCESS table, which keeps in-frame sequences only. Checked studies attribute under half of the gap to unresolved V genes and leave the rest unexplained. The D gene and trimming were derived from the DNA, and the V and J assignments and clone size from that table. A total of about 490,000 clones appear in this sample, 78% of them only once. More than 10% of the sample lies in the top ten.

The sequence links TRBV10-3 to TRBJ1-5, with TRBD1 matching 7 junction bases. The sequenced sample consisted of PBMCs. The source is a woman aged 40 to 50 in good health. Some clones in this sample may be carry-over from other donors' samples. The CDR3 has the sequence CAISERGRQPQHF. The sequenced DNA: TGTGCCATCAGTGAAAGGGGGCGACAGCCCCAGCATTTT.